This T cell receptor (beta chain) was recorded in a study of metastatic and nonmetastatic thyroid tumors (dated by TCRdb to about 2020). Background for the entire study: Repertoires from peripheral blood and from tumor or nodule tissue samples of malignant and benign thyroid patients were compared. Paper-wide results and their limitations: In both blood and tumor samples, TCR beta diversity was reported to be significantly higher in malignant tumors than in benign nodules.

The CDR3 measures 14 amino acids from cysteine to phenylalanine. The read is trimmed to its CDR3 DNA, 42 bases read in frame from base 1. V is pruned by 5 bases and J by 7 bases, leaving 4 bases of the junction without a gene match. CDR1 and CDR2 were assigned from the germline V gene (reference sequence) as LNHDA and SQIVND. In this sample, this clone turned up many times. Its antigen specificity is not known. No much larger clone is present one base from it, and per-base qualities are unavailable. The library came from PCR. Data came from an Illumina HiSeq 4000. High-throughput sequencing was used to profile the TCR beta-chain CDR3 region of every patient. On the study's bioinformatics: The researchers built a classifier to tell apart papillary thyroid cancer patients with distant metastasis, based on CDR3 differences among clinicopathological groups. Repertoire diversity was assessed with the Shannon index, and tumor-blood repertoire similarity with the Morisita-Horn index. Using fastp trimming at Q25 and MiXCR clonotype assembly, TCRdb reanalyzed the public sequencing data and kept in-frame beta chains. The V and J calls and clone size are TCRdb's, not the authors'. The sample table contains tens of thousands of clones; only one count was recorded for under 25% of them. Jointly, the top ten make up roughly two fifths of the sample.

None of the patients had been given any treatment before thyroid surgery. Using T-cell receptor beta sequencing, the study looked back at clinical samples from patients collected from about 2011 to 2018. The source material was blood. This TCR was recovered from a female donor with papillary thyroid cancer or a benign thyroid nodule (not recorded which). Some clones in this sample may be carry-over from other donors' samples. This sequence uses TRBV19 and TRBJ1-4; 10 bases in the junction line up with TRBD1. The CDR3 region has the sequence CASSSGQGVEKLFF. The nucleotide sequence reads TGTGCCAGTAGTTCAGGACAGGGGGTTGAAAAACTGTTTTTT.